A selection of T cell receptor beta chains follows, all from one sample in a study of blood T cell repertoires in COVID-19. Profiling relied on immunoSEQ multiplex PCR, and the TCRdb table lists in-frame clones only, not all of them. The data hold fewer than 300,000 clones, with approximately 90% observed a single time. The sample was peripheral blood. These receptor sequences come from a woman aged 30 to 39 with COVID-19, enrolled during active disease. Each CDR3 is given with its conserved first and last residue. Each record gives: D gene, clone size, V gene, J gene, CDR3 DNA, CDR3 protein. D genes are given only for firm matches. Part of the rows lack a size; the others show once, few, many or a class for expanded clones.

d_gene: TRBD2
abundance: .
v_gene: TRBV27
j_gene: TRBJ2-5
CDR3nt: TGTGCCACGCGAGAGGGGAGGGTACAAGAGACCCAGTACTTC
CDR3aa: CATREGRVQETQYF

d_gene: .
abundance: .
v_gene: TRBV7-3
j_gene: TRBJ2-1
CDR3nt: TGTGCCAGCAGCTTGGCGGCGGGCCCGTACAATGAGCAGTTCTTC
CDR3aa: CASSLAAGPYNEQFF

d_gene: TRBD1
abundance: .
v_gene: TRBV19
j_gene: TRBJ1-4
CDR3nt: TGTGCCAGTAGCAATCTTCGGACAGGGGGGATAGCTAATGAAAAACTGTTTTTT
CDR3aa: CASSNLRTGGIANEKLFF

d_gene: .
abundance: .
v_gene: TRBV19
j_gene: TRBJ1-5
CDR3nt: TGTGCCAGTAGCGGGGGAACGGTTCAGCCCCAGCATTTT
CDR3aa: CASSGGTVQPQHF

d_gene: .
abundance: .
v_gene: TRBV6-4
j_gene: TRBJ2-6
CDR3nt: TGTGCCAGCAGTGCGGACTTCTCTGGGGCCAACGTCCTGACTTTC
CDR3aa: CASSADFSGANVLTF

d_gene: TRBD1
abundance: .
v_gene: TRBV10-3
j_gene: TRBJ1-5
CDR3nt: TGTGCCATCAGTGACCACGGACAGGGGAATCAGCCCCAGCATTTT
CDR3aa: CAISDHGQGNQPQHF

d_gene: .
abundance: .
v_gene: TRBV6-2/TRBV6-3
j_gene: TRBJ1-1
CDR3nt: TGTGCCAGCAGTTACCCGCCCGGACAGAGGAGAGCTGAAGCTTTCTTT
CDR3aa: CASSYPPGQRRAEAFF

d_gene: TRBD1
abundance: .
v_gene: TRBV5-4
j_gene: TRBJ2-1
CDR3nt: TGTGCCAGCAGCCTGACAGGGGATGAGCAGTTCTTC
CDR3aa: CASSLTGDEQFF

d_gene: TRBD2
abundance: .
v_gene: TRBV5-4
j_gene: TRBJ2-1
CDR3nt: TGTGCCAGCAGCGAGGGACTAGCGGGATATGAGCAGTTCTTC
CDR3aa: CASSEGLAGYEQFF

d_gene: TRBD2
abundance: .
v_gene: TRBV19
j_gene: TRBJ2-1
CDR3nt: TGTGCCAGTAGTATAGATTCTAGCGGAACCTCCTACAATGAGCAGTTCTTC
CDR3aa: CASSIDSSGTSYNEQFF

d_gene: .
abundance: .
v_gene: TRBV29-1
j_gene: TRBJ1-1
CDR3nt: TGCAGCGTTGAAGTTGGAGGGGTGAACACTGAAGCTTTCTTT
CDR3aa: CSVEVGGVNTEAFF

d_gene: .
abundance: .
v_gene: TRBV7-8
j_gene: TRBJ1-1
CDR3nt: TGTGCCAGCAGCTTAGAACCGAGAATGAAAGCTTTCTTT
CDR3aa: CASSLEPRMKAFF

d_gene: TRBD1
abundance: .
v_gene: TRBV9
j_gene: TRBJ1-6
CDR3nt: TGTGCCAGCATGGAGGTGGACAGGGGGCTCCTCCACTTT
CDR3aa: CASMEVDRGLLHF

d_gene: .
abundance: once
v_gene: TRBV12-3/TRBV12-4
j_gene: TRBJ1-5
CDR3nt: TGTGCCAGCAGTTTTACGGATCAGCCCCAGCATTTT
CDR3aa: CASSFTDQPQHF

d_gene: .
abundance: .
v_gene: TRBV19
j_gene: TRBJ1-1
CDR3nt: TGTGCCAGTAGTTGGGCAGGGAGGGCTGAAGCTTTCTTT
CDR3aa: CASSWAGRAEAFF

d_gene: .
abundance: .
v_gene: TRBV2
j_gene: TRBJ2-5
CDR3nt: TGTGCCAGCAGTGAACTAGCAGGGACCCAGTACTTC
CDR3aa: CASSELAGTQYF

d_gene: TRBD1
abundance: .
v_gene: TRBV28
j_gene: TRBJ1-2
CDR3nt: TGTGCCAGCAGTTTTTTAGGACAGGGAACCTTC
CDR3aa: CASSFLGQGTF

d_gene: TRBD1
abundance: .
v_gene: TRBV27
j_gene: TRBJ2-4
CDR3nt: TGTGCCAGCAGTGGAGACAGGGGGCAGGCCAAAAACATTCAGTACTTC
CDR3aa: CASSGDRGQAKNIQYF

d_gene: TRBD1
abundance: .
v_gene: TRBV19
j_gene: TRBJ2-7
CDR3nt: TGTGCCAGTAGTATAGATGGGGGACAGGTGGGAGAGCAGTACTTC
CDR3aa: CASSIDGGQVGEQYF

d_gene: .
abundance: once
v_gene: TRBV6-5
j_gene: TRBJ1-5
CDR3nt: TGTGCCAGCAGTATGGGCCAAAATCAGCCCCAGCATTTT
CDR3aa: CASSMGQNQPQHF

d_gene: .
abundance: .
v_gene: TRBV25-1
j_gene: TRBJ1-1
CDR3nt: TGTGCCAGCAGTGAAGGAGTCGGGAGGAGAAGTGAAGCTTTCTTT
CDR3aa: CASSEGVGRRSEAFF

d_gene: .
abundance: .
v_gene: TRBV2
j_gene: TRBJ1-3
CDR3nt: TGTGCCAGCAGTGTCCCCGGGAGTTGGACCGAAAGAAACACCATATATTTT
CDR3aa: CASSVPGSWTERNTIYF